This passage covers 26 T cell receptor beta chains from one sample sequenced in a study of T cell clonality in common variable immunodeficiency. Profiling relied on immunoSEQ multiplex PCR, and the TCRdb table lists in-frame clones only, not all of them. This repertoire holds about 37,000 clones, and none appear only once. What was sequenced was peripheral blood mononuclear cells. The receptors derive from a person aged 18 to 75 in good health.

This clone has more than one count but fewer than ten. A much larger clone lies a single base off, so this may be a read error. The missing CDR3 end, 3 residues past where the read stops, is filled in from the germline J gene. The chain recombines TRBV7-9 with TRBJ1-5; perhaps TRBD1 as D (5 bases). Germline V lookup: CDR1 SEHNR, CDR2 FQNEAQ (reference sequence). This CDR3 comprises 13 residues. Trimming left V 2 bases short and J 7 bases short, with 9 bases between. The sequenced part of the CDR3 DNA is TGTGCCAGCAGCTTAACAGGTCCCCAGCCC. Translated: CASSLTGPQP. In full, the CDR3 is CASSLTGPQPQHF.

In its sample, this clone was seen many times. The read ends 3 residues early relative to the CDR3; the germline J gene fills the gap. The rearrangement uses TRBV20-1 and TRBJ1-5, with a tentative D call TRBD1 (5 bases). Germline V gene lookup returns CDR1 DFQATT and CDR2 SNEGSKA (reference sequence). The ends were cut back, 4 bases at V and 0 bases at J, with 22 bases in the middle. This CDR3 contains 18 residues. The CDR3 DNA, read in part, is TGCAGTGCTATCAGGGAGGTGCACTGGGGATATAGCAATCAGCCC. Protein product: CSAIREVHWGYSNQP. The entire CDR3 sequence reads CSAIREVHWGYSNQPQHF.

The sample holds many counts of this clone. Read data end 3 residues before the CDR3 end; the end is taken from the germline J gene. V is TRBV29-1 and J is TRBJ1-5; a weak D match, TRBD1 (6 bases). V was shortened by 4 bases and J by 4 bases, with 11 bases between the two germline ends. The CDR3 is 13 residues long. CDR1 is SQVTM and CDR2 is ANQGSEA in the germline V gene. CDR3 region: CSVAHRANQPQHF. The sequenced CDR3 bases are TGCAGCGTTGCTCACAGGGCTAATCAGCCC.

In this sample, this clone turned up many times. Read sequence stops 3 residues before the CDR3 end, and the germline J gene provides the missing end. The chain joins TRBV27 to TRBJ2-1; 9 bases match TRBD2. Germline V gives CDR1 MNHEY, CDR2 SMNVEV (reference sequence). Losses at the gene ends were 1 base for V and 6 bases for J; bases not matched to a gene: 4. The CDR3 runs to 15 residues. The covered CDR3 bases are TGTGCCAGCAGTTTATTTAGCGGGAGCCCCAATGAG. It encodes CASSLFSGSPNE. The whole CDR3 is CASSLFSGSPNEQFF.

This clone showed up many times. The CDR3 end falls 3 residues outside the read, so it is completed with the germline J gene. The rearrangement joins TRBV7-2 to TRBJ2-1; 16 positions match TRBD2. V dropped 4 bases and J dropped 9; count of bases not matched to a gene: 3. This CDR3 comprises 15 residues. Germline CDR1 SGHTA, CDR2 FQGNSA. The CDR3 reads CASSSGLAGGGEQFF. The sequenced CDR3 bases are TGTGCCAGCAGCTCGGGACTAGCGGGAGGGGGTGAG.

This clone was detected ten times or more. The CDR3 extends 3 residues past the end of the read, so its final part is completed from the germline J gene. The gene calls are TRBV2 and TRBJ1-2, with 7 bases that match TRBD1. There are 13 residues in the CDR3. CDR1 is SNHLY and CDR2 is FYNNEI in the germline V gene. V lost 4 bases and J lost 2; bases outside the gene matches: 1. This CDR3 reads CASSGDSNYGYTF. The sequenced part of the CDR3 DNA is TGTGCCAGCAGTGGGGACAGCAACTATGGC.

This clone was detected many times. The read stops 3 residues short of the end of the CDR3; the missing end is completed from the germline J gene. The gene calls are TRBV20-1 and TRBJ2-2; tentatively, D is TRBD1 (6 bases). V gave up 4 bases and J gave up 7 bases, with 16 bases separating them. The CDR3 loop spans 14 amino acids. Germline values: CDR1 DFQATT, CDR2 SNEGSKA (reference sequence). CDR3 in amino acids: CSATKGQGDGELFF. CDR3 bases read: TGCAGTGCTACCAAGGGACAAGGGGACGGGGAG.

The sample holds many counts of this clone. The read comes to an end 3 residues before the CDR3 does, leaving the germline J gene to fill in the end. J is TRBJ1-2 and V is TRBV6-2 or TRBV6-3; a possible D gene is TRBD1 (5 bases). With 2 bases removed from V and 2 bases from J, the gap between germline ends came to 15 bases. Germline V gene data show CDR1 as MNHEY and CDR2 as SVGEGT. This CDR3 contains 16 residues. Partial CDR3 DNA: TGTGCCAGCAGTTACGGGGCAGGGCCTGGGAACTATGGC. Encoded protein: CASSYGAGPGNYG. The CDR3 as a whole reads CASSYGAGPGNYGYTF.

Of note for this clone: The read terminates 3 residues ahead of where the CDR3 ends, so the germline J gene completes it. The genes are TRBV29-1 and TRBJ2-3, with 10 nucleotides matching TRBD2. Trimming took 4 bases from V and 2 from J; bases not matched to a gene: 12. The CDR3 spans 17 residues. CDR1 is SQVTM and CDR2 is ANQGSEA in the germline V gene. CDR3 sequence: CSVVLAGVTPHTDTQYF. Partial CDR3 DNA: TGCAGCGTTGTTCTAGCGGGAGTAACACCGCACACAGATACG.

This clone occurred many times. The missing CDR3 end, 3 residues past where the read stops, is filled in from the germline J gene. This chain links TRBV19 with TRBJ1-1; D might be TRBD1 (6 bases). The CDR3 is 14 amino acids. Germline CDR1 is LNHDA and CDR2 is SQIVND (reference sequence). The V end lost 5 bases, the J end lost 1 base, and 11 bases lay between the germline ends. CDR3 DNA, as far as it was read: TGTGCCAGTAGTCCGGACAGATCGAACACTGAA. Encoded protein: CASSPDRSNTE. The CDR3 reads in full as CASSPDRSNTEAFF.

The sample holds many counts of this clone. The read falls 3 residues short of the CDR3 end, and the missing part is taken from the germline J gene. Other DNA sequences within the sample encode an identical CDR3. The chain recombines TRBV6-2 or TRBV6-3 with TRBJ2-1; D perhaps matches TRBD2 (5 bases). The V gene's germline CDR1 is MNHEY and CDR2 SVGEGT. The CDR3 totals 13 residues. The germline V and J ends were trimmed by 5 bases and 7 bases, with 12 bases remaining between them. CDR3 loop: CASSPRRRNEQFF. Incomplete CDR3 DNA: TGTGCCAGCAGTCCTAGGAGGCGTAATGAG.

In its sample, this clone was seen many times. CDR3 residues: CAWRAYNEQFF. Incomplete CDR3 DNA: TGTGCCTGGAGAGCTTACAATGAG. The chain links TRBV30 to TRBJ2-1, with D hard to call. The read ends 3 residues early relative to the CDR3; the germline J gene fills the gap. The germline gives CDR1 GTSNPN, CDR2 SVGIG (reference sequence). The CDR3 loop spans 11 amino acids. The V end was cut by 3 bases, the J end by 4 bases, with 4 bases between.

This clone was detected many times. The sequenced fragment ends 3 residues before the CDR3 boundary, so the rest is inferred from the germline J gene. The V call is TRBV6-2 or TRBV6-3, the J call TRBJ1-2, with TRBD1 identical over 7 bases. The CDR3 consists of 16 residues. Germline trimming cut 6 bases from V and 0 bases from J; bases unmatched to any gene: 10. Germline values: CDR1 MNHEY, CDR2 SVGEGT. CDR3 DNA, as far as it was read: TGTGCCAGCAGGGGACAGAAACAACTTACTAACTATGGC. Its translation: CASRGQKQLTNYG. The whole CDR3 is CASRGQKQLTNYGYTF.

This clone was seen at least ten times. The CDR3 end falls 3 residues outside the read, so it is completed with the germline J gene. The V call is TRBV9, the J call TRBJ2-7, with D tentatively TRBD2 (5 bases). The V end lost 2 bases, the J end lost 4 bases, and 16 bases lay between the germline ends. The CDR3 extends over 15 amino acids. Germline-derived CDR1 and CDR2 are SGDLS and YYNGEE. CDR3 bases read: TGTGCCAGCAGCGTCAGGAGGCCCAACCCTTACGAG. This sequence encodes CASSVRRPNPYE. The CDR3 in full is CASSVRRPNPYEQYF.

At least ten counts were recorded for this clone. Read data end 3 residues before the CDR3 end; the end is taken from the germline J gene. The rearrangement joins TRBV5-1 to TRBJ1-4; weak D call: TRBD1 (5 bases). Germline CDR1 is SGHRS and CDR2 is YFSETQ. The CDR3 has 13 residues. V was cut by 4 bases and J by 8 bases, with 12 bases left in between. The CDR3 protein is CASSLVPGEKLFF. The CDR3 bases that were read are TGCGCCAGCAGCCTCGTACCAGGGGAAAAA.

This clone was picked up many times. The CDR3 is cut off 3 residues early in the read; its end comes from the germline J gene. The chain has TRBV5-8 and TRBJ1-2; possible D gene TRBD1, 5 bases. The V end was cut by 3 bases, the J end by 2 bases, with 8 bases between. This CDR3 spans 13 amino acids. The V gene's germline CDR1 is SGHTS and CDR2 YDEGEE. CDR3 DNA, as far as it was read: TGTGCCAGCAGCTGGGGCGAAAACTATGGC. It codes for CASSWGENYG. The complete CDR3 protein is CASSWGENYGYTF. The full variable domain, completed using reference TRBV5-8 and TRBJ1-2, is EAGVTQSPTHLIKTRGQQATLRCSPISGHTSVYWYQQALGLGLQFLLWYDEGEERNRGNFPPRFSGRQFPNYSSELNVNALELEDSALYLCASSWGENYGYTFGSGTRLTVV.

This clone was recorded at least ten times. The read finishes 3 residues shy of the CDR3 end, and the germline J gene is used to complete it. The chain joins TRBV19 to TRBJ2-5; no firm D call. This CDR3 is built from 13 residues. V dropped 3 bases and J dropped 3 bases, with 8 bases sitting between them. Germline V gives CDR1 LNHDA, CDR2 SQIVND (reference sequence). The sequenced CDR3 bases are TGTGCCAGTAGTATTAAGGGTAAAGAGACC. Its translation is CASSIKGKET. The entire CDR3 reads CASSIKGKETQYF.

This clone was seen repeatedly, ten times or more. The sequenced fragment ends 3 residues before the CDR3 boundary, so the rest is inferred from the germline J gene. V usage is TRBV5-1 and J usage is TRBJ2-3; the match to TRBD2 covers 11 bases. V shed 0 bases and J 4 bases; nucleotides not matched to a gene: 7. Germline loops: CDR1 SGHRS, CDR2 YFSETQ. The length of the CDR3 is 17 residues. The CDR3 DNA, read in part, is TGCGCCAGCAGCTTGGGGCTAGCGGGGGGCATTTCAGATACG. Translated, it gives CASSLGLAGGISDT. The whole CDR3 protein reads CASSLGLAGGISDTQYF. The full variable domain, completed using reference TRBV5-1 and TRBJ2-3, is KAGVTQTPRYLIKTRGQQVTLSCSPISGHRSVSWYQQTPGQGLQFLFEYFSETQRNKGNFPGRFSGRQFSNSRSEMNVSTLELGDSALYLCASSLGLAGGISDTQYFGPGTRLTVL.

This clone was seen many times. The part of the CDR3 DNA that was read is TGTGCCAGCAGTCACCCCGGACAGGGTGTGGATGAG. This encodes CASSHPGQGVDE. The whole CDR3 protein is CASSHPGQGVDEQFF. The genes are TRBV7-9 and TRBJ2-1, with 8 bases fitting TRBD1. The read is 3 residues too short to cover the CDR3 end, so that end is filled in from the germline J gene. The CDR3 totals 15 residues. J was trimmed by 8 bases and V by 6 bases; bases with no gene match: 12. Germline CDR1 and CDR2: SEHNR and FQNEAQ (reference sequence).

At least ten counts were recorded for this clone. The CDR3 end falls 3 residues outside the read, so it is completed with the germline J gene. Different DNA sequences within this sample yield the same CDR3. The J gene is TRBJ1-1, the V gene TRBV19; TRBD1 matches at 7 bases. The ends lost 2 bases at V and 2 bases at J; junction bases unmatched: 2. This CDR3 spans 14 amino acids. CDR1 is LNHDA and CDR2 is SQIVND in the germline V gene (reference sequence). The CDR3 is CASSIWTGNTEAFF. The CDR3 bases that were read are TGTGCCAGTAGTATATGGACAGGTAACACTGAA.

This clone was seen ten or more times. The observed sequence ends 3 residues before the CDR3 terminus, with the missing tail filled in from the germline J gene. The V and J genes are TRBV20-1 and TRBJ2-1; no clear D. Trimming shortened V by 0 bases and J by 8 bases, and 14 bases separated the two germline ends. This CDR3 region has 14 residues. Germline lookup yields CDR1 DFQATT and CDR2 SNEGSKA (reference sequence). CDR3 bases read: TGCAGTGCTAGAGATCCTCTAAGCGTCGATGAG. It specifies CSARDPLSVDE. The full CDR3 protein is CSARDPLSVDEQFF.

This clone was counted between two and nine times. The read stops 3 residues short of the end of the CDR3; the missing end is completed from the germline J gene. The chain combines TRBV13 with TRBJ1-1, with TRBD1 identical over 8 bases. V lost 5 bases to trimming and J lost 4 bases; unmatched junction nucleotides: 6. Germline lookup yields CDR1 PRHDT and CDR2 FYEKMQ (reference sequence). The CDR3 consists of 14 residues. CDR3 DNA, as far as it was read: TGTGCCAGCAGCGTGGACAGGGTGATCACTGAA. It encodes CASSVDRVITE. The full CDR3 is CASSVDRVITEAFF.

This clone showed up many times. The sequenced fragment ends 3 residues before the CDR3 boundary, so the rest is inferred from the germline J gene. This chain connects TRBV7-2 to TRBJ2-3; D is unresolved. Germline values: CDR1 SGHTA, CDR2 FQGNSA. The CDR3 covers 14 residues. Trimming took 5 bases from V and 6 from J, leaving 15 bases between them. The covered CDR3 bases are TGTGCCAGCAGCCCAACGCCGACTGTGGATACG. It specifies CASSPTPTVDT. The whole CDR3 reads CASSPTPTVDTQYF.

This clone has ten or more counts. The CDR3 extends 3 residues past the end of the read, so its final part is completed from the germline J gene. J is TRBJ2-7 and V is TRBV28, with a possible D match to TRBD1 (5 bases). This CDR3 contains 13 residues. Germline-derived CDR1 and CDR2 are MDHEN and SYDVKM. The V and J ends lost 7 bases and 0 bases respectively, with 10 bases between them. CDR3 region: CASTSGPSYEQYF. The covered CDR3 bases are TGTGCCAGCACATCAGGGCCCTCCTACGAG.

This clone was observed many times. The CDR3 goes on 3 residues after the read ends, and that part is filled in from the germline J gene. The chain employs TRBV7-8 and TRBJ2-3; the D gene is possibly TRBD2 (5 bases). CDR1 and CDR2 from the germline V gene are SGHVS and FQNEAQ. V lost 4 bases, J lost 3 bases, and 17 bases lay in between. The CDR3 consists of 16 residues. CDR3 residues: CASSWRRRSGTDTQYF. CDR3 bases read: TGTGCCAGCAGCTGGCGCCGCAGGAGCGGAACAGATACG.

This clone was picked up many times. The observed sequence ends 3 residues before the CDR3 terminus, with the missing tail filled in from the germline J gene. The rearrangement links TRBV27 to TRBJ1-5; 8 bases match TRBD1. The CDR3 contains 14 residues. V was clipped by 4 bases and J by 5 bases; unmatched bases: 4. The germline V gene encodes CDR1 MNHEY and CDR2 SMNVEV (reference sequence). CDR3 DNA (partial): TGTGCCAGCAGTTACAGGGGGGCGGATCAGCCC. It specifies CASSYRGADQP. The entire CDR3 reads CASSYRGADQPQHF.